This T cell receptor beta chain was sequenced in a study of shared clonotypes between healthy human individuals. The repertoire was sequenced with immunoSEQ multiplex PCR; TCRdb's copy has only in-frame clones and lacks some. This table has approximately 700,000 clones, roughly 73% appearing once. The receptor comes from a woman between 25 and 40 years old in good health. The source material was memory CD4+ T cells sorted from blood. Subset denoted: CD45RA-negative fraction.

The CDR3 here is CASSEAAGGAQYF. CDR3 nucleotide sequence: TGTGCCAGCAGTGAAGCGGCCGGGGGGGCCCAGTATTTT. V gene TRBV2 combines with J gene TRBJ2-3; 8 nucleotides match TRBD2. The CDR3 length is 13 residues. Germline V CDR1 and CDR2: SNHLY, FYNNEI. After removal of 0 bases from V and 12 bases from J, the junction contained 5 bases not matched to a gene. The whole variable domain, remainder taken from reference TRBV2 and TRBJ2-3, is EPEVTQTPSHQVTQMGQEVILRCVPISNHLYFYWYRQILGQKVEFLVSFYNNEISEKSEIFDDQFSVERPDGSNFTLKIRSTKLEDSAMYFCASSEAAGGAQYFGPGTRLTVL.